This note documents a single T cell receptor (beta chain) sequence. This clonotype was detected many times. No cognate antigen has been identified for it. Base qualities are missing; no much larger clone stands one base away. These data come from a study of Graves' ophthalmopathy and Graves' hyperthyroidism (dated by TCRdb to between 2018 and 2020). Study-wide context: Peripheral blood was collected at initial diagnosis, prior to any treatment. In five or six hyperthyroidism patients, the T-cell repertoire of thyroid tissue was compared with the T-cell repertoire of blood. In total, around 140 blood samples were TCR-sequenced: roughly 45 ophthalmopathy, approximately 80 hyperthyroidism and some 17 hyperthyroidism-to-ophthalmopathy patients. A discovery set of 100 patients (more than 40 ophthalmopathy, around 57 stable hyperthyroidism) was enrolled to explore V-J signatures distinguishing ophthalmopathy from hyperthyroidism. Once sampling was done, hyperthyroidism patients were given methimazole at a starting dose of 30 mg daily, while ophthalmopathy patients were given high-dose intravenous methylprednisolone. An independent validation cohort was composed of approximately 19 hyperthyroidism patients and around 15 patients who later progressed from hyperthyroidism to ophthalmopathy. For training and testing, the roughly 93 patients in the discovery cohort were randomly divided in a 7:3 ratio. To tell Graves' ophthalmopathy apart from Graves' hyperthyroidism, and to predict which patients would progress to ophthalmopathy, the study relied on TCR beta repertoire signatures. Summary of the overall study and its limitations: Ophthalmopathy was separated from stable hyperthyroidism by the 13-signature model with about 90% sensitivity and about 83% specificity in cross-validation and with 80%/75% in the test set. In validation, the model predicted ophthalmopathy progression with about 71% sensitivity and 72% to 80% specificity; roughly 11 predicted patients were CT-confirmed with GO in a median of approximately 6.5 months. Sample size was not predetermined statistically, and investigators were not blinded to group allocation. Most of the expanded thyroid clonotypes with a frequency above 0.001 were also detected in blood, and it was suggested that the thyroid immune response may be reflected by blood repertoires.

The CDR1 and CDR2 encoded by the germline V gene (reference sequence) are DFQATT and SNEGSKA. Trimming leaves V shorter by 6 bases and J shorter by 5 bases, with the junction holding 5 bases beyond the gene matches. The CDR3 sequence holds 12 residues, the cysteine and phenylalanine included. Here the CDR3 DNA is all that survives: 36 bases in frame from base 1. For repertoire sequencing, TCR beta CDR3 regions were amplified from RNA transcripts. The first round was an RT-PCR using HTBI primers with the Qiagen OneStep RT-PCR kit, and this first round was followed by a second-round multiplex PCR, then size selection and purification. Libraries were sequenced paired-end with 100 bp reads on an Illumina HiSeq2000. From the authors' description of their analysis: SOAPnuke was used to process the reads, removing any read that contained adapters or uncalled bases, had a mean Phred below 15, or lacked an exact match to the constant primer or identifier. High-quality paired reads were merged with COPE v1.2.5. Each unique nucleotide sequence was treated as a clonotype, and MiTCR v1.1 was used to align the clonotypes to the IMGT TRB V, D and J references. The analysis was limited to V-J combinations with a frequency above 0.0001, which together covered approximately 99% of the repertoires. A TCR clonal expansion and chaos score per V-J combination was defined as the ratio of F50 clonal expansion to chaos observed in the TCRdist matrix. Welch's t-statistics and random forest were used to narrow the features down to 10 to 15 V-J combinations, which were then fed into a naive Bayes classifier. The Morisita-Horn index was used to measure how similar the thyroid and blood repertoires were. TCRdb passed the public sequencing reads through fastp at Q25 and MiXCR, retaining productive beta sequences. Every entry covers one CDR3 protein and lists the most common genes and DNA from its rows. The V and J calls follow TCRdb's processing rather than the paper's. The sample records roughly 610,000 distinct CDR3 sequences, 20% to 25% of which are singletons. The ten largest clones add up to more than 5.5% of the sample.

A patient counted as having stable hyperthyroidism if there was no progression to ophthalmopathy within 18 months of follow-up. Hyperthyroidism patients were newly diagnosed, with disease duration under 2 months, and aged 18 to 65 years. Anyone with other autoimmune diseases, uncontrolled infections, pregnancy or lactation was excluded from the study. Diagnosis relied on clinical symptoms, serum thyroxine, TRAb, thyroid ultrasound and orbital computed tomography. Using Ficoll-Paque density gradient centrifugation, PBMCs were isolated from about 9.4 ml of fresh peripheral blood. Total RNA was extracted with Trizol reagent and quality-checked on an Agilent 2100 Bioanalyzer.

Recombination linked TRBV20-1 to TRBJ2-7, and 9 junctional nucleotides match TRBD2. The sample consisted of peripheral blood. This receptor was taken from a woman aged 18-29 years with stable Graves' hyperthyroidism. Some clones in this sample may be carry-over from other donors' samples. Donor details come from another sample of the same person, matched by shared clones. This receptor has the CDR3 CSAGLAGNEQYF. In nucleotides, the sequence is TGCAGTGCAGGGCTAGCGGGGAACGAGCAGTACTTC.